This T cell receptor beta chain was identified during a study of T cell responses to AZD1222 COVID-19 vaccine. General study points: AZD1222 recipients seropositive at baseline numbered only 5 to 7. Elevations in Spike-specific TCR breadth and depth followed administration of two AZD1222 doses.

Germline V gene data show CDR1 as LNHDA and CDR2 as SQIVND (reference sequence). The CDR3 has 15 residues. Trimming shortened V by 4 bases and J by 1 base, and 8 bases separated the two germline ends. Sequencing used immunoSEQ multiplex PCR; TCRdb keeps in-frame clones, though not all of them. Counted here are about 150,000 clones, 85% to 95% occurring once; the ten biggest clones make up about 1.5%. Comments on this clone: The antigen is not known.

The chain is built from TRBV19 and TRBJ2-6, with unresolved D. The material sequenced was peripheral blood, taken on day 0 of AZD1222 vaccination. This TCR was recovered from an adult in good health. CDR3 DNA sequence: TGTGCCAGTAGTAGCCCCGTTTCTGGGGCCAACGTCCTGACTTTC. Translated, it gives CASSSPVSGANVLTF.